Below, one TCR beta chain is given with its context. The PCR contained 60 Vbeta and 13 Jbeta primers. Generated by immunoSEQ multiplex PCR, the TCRdb table keeps only in-frame clones and is missing some. The sample lists around 77,000 clones, 75% to 80% occurring once. This entry is derived from a study of cytomegalovirus exposure and HLA in healthy donors. The CDR3 totals 13 residues. Between the trimmed V and J ends, which lost 4 bases and 3 bases, there was a span of 9 bases. Per the germline V gene, CDR1 is SGHTA and CDR2 is FQGNSA. The chain carries TRBV7-2 and TRBJ1-1; TRBD1 might be the D (6 bases). Sequenced material: PBMCs. The receptor's source is a middle-aged man in good health and CMV-seronegative. The CDR3, as DNA: TGTGCCAGCAGCTCGGACAGATACACTGAAGCTTTCTTT. It encodes CASSSDRYTEAFF.